This TCR beta chain was profiled in a study of cytomegalovirus exposure and HLA in healthy donors. The V gene end was trimmed by 4 bases and the J gene end by 3 bases; junction bases not matched to a gene: 4. This CDR3 comprises 15 residues. Looked up from germline, CDR1 is MGHRA and CDR2 is YSYEKL. Findings of the study overall: Earlier results showed most TCR beta V segments being productive about 90% or about 30% of the time. Equally common other TCR beta chains were less clonally expanded than HLA-associated ones, a later analysis found.

Primers: 60 Vbeta forward and 13 Jbeta reverse. Original processing notes: Later reanalysis found tens of millions of unique TCR beta chains, around 10 million of them shared. The assay was immunoSEQ multiplex PCR, and TCRdb's table has in-frame clones only and misses some. That table gives V, J and clone size, and the DNA gave D and trimming. This sample yields 90,000 or so clones, of which 78% are seen a single time; around 4.4% belongs to the top ten. In the case of this clone: Its matching antigen is unknown.

The clonotype originates from a male donor in good health and CMV-seropositive. The rearrangement uses TRBV4-1 and TRBJ2-3; TRBD2 matches at 10 bases. Sequencing used PBMCs. The CDR3 DNA is TGCGCCAGCAGCCCCGGAGCGGGGGGGACAGATACGCAGTATTTT. It translates to CASSPGAGGTDTQYF.